This T cell receptor (beta chain) originates from a study of early T cells in non-severe SARS-CoV-2 infection. Study at large: Sequencing of unsorted whole blood was done on bulk RNA, leaving chains unpaired.

Germline CDR1 and CDR2: SGHVS and FQNEAQ. CDR3 size: 16 residues. V shed 4 bases and J 6 bases; nucleotides not matched to a gene: 5. In this sample, this clonotype turned up many times. TCRdb ran MiXCR on the 5' RACE reads and lists one entry per CDR3 protein. The sample yields around 92,000 distinct CDR3 sequences, 11% seen once. Sequenced: whole blood. V gene TRBV7-8 combines with J gene TRBJ2-1; 14 bases are shared with TRBD2. The clonotype originates from an adult who was a healthcare worker with PCR-confirmed SARS-CoV-2 infection or an uninfected control (not recorded which). The CDR3 nucleotides read TGTGCCAGCAGCTCCGGACTAGCGGGAGGAACCAATGAGCAGTTCTTC. As protein: CASSSGLAGGTNEQFF.